The clone carrying this T cell receptor (beta chain) was counted once. The entry originates in a study of cytomegalovirus exposure and HLA in healthy donors. 13 Jbeta primers and 60 Vbeta primers were used for the PCR. TCRdb's copy holds only in-frame clones and misses some; the assay was immunoSEQ multiplex PCR. The sample shows fewer than 200,000 clones, roughly 80% of them seen only once. V gave up 6 bases and J gave up 6 bases, with 6 bases separating them. The V gene's germline CDR1 is SNHLY and CDR2 FYNNEI. The CDR3 consists of 10 residues. This clonotype was obtained from a woman between 18 and 29 years old in good health and CMV-seronegative. What was sequenced was PBMCs. V usage is TRBV2 and J usage is TRBJ2-7; D remains unclear. In DNA form, the CDR3 reads TGTGCCAGCAGGCGTAGCGAGCAGTACTTC. Protein: CASRRSEQYF.